A single T cell receptor beta chain is shown here with its context. This record comes from a study of blood T cell repertoires in COVID-19. Study summary: The United States, Italy and Spain were the sources of the acute and convalescent COVID-19 samples. In each case, the material was cDNA or gDNA derived from T cells, B-cell-depleted T cells, or PBMCs.

Study processing details: Amplified reference gene primers provided the basis for estimating nucleated cell counts. Using immunoSEQ multiplex PCR, the repertoire was profiled, and TCRdb retains in-frame clones only, with some absent. V, J and clone size are those of that table, while D and trimming were read from the DNA. The profile covers some 250,000 clones, with 80% to 85% appearing a single time and roughly 4% taken by the ten largest. The V gene lost 1 base and the J gene lost 10 bases, with 14 bases spanning the gap. The CDR3 is made up of 15 amino acids. Germline lookup yields CDR1 LGHNA and CDR2 YSLEER.

This TCR came from a man between 60 and 75 years old with acute or convalescent COVID-19. The sample taken for sequencing was peripheral blood. This chain connects TRBV4-3 to TRBJ1-6; D unclear. The CDR3 bases are TGCGCCAGCAGCCAAGGAGCGGGGTTGGGCTCACCCCTCCACTTT. It encodes CASSQGAGLGSPLHF.